This entry concerns a single T cell receptor beta chain. What antigen it recognizes has not been identified. Nothing much larger sits one base from this clone, and base qualities are not available. This specimen comes from a study of T cell repertoires in cytomegalovirus infection (dated by TCRdb to between 2018 and 2021). For context, the study as a whole: The HLA type of each donor mattered for the analysis, because public TCR beta signatures pointed to carriage of CMV infection along with the matching HLA type. Broad study findings and their caveats: In the ex vivo response, HLA-C-restricted CMV-specific TCR beta clonotypes were dominant, and in two of eight donors the single most frequent clonotype came from this HLA-C-restricted group. Carriers of CMV infection plus the relevant HLA type were discriminated by the cumulative frequency of public TCR beta family members in the study cohort and in an independent approximately 350-donor cohort.

The sequencer was an Illumina HiSeq 1500. Using fastp trimming at Q25 and MiXCR clonotype assembly, TCRdb reanalyzed the public sequencing data and kept in-frame beta chains. Records with the same CDR3 protein are collapsed into one entry carrying the most frequent genes and DNA. Counted in this sample were about 190,000 distinct CDR3 sequences; about 28% of them appeared once. The ten largest account for under 35% of the sample. The CDR3 runs 14 amino acids, cysteine and phenylalanine included. CDR3 DNA only is kept here, 42 bases in frame from base 1. From V the trimming removes 3 bases and from J it removes 2 bases, while the gene matches leave 2 bases of the junction unaccounted for. The germline V gene (reference sequence) gives CDR1 as SGHKS and CDR2 as YYEKEE.

The sequence was collected from a human donor in good health (CMV status not recorded). Some clones in this sample may be carry-over from other donors' samples. The sequence is built from TRBV5-5 and TRBJ1-2; a stretch of 9 junction bases matches TRBD1. The sequencing sample was made of PBMCs. In nucleotides, the sequence is TGTGCCAGCAGCTCCGGGACAGGGAACTATGGCTACACCTTC. This encodes CASSSGTGNYGYTF. Joined to the reference TRBV5-5 and TRBJ1-2 proteins, this CDR3 gives the full variable domain: DAGVTQSPTHLIKTRGQQVTLRCSPISGHKSVSWYQQVLGQGPQFIFQYYEKEERGRGNFPDRFSARQFPNYSSELNVNALLLGDSALYLCASSSGTGNYGYTFGSGTRLTVV.